Reported below is one T cell receptor (beta chain). The CDR3 sequence is 13 residues long. Unmatched junction bases numbered 4, after V lost 6 bases and J lost 7 bases. The data are from a study of T cells in Graves' hyperthyroidism and ophthalmopathy. TCR beta CDR3 regions were amplified from RNA transcripts. Using the HTBI primer set, a first-round RT-PCR was run on the TCR CDR3. TCRdb called the multiplex PCR reads again in MiXCR, with one record for every CDR3 protein. The data hold 700,000 or so distinct CDR3 sequences, with about 14% observed a single time. The sequencing sample was made of blood. The TCR was taken from a woman aged 45-60 years with Graves' ophthalmopathy. The chain is built from TRBV12-3 or TRBV12-4 and TRBJ2-2, with 8 positions matching TRBD2. CDR3 amino acids: CASRGAGDGELFF. CDR3 DNA: TGTGCCAGCAGGGGAGCGGGAGACGGGGAGCTGTTTTTT.